This T cell receptor (beta chain) is from a study of cytomegalovirus exposure and HLA in healthy donors. Study findings and constraints: Cytomegalovirus-associated TCR beta chains were listed, numbering over 150.

The repertoire was sequenced with immunoSEQ multiplex PCR; TCRdb's copy has only in-frame clones and lacks some. The sample has approximately 130,000 clones, approximately 90% seen once; the top ten hold 1.5% to 2%. Separation from the 666-subject first cohort characterized the approximately 130-subject validation cohort, to which the donors belonged. About this clone: Its antigen remains unknown.

CDR3 length: 18 residues. CDR1 and CDR2 (germline): MDHEN, SYDVKM. With V trimmed by 4 bases and J by 1 base, 12 bases remained unmatched. The rearrangement links TRBV28 to TRBJ2-1; 8 positions match TRBD2. Material for sequencing was PBMCs. The receptor's source is a woman in her late teens or twenties in good health and CMV-seronegative. CDR3 protein: CASSSPATSVDSYNEQFF. The CDR3 region has the DNA TGTGCCAGCAGTTCCCCCGCGACTAGCGTCGATTCCTACAATGAGCAGTTCTTC.